This T cell receptor beta chain was captured in a study of blood T cell repertoires in COVID-19. Turning to the study itself: In each case, the material was cDNA or gDNA derived from T cells, B-cell-depleted T cells, or PBMCs.

In the authors' methods: Estimated nucleated cell counts came from reference gene primer amplification. Using immunoSEQ multiplex PCR, the repertoire was profiled, and TCRdb retains in-frame clones only, with some absent. Clone size and the V and J calls come from that table; the DNA yielded D and trimming. The sample lists under 250,000 clones, 85% occurring once. Patients at the Seattle site were enrolled during active infection and followed longitudinally. V lost 7 bases, J lost 8 bases, and 14 bases stayed unmatched. From germline, CDR1 is SNHLY and CDR2 FYNNEI. This CDR3 comprises 16 residues. Input material: peripheral blood. The receptor's source is a woman aged 70 to 79 with COVID-19, enrolled during active disease. The gene calls are TRBV2 and TRBJ1-6; 7 bases fit TRBD1. CDR3 sequence reads: CASTPPPGTVYSPLHF. CDR3 DNA: TGTGCCAGCACCCCTCCGCCCGGGACAGTATATTCACCCCTCCACTTT.